The table lists the clone carrying this T cell receptor beta chain with many counts. Its antigen is as yet unknown. There were TCR beta CDR3 regions amplified from RNA transcripts. A first-round RT-PCR of the TCR CDR3 used the HTBI primer set. TCRdb re-analysed the multiplex PCR reads in MiXCR, keeping a single row per CDR3 protein. The sample lists approximately 610,000 distinct CDR3 sequences, roughly 14% occurring once. This entry is derived from a study of T cells in Graves' hyperthyroidism and ophthalmopathy. Background on the study: Peripheral blood sampling occurred at initial diagnosis, before any treatment.

Study-wide findings and caveats: Ophthalmopathy, as predicted by the model, came a median about seven months after the prediction.

Germline assignment: CDR1 MDHEN and CDR2 SYDVKM. The CDR3 length is 15 residues. V dropped 3 bases and J dropped 4 bases, with 15 bases sitting between them. Ophthalmopathy patients all had a Clinical Activity Score of at least 3, a NOSPECS grade of at least 4 and disease under 3 months old. Diagnoses used clinical symptoms, serum thyroxine and TRAb, thyroid ultrasound and orbital computed tomography. This receptor was taken from a middle-aged woman with Graves' ophthalmopathy. V gene TRBV28 combines with J gene TRBJ2-5, with D tentatively TRBD1 or TRBD2 (6 bases each). Material: blood. As DNA, the CDR3 is TGTGCCAGCAGTTTCCCGGGGGCGACGGGAGAGACCCAGTACTTC. Residues: CASSFPGATGETQYF. The full variable domain, rest sourced from reference TRBV28 and TRBJ2-5, is DVKVTQSSRYLVKRTGEKVFLECVQDMDHENMFWYRQDPGLGLRLIYFSYDVKMKEKGDIPEGYSVSREKKERFSLILESASTNQTSMYLCASSFPGATGETQYFGPGTRLLVL.